Sequencing of this T cell receptor beta chain was carried out in a study of shared clonotypes between healthy human individuals. General study results and limits: Sample collection involved blood only; tissue repertoires are likely different.

Sequenced by immunoSEQ multiplex PCR; TCRdb stores in-frame clones only, minus some. The data show about 1,800,000 clones, with about 95% seen just once and more than 0.9% held by the top ten. Selected positively for CCR7 and CD45RO-negative, naive CD8 cells excluded terminally differentiated effector memory CD45RA+ cells. To note about this clone: Antigen specificity is unknown.

V lost 6 bases to trimming and J lost 0 bases, with 19 bases between them. The CDR3 extends over 17 amino acids. From germline, CDR1 is SGHTA and CDR2 FQGNSA. The material sequenced was naive CD8+ T cells sorted from blood. This TCR derives from a man younger than 35 in good health. J is TRBJ2-3 and V is TRBV7-2, with D possibly TRBD2 on 5 matching bases. CDR3 sequence (DNA): TGTGCCAGCAGTCCAAACCCCCGTTGGACTAGCACAGATACGCAGTATTTT. It encodes CASSPNPRWTSTDTQYF.